This is a list of T cell receptor beta chains from one sample in a study of breast tumors, draining lymph nodes, adjacent tissues. From the multiplex PCR reads, TCRdb called clonotypes with MiXCR, one entry per CDR3 protein. The sample has approximately 130,000 distinct CDR3 sequences; 21% are singletons. The specimen sequenced was axillary lymph node tissue. All receptors come from a female donor with breast cancer. Some clones in this sample may be carry-over from other donors' samples. CDR3s include the opening cysteine and the closing phenylalanine or tryptophan. The D gene is left open where the match is weak. A clone size is listed for some rows: how often the clone was seen (once, few, many), or a class if it is expanded.

TRBV6-1	many	TRBJ2-7	TRBD2	CASSEQASGNYEQYF	TGTGCCAGCAGTGAACAGGCTAGCGGGAACTACGAGCAGTACTTC
TRBV6-1	many	TRBJ1-2	TRBD1	CASSEASTGSYGYTF	TGTGCCAGCAGTGAAGCTTCGACAGGGAGCTATGGCTACACCTTC
TRBV29-1	many	TRBJ2-7	.	CSVEDSSYEQYF	TGCAGCGTTGAAGATTCGTCCTACGAGCAGTACTTC
TRBV4-1	many	TRBJ2-5	TRBD1	CASSQSRGETQYF	TGCGCCAGCAGCCAATCCAGGGGGGAGACCCAGTACTTC
TRBV5-1	.	TRBJ2-3	TRBD2	CASSRGLATSTDTQYF	TGCGCCAGCAGCCGGGGACTAGCGACTAGCACAGATACGCAGTATTTT
TRBV5-6	many	TRBJ2-3	TRBD1	CASSSSWTGYSTDTQYF	TGTGCCAGCAGCTCTTCCTGGACAGGGTATAGCACAGATACGCAGTATTTT
TRBV6-2/TRBV6-3	many	TRBJ2-1	TRBD2	CASSRSGAEQFF	TGTGCCAGCAGTCGTAGCGGGGCTGAGCAGTTCTTC
TRBV7-9	many	TRBJ2-3	.	CASSLGGLLTDTQYF	TGTGCCAGCAGCTTGGGGGGGCTGCTAACAGATACGCAGTATTTT
TRBV5-1	.	TRBJ2-6	TRBD1	CASSLLTFGGQHSGGANVLTF	TGCGCCAGCAGCTTGTTGACTTTTGGGGGACAGCATTCAGGGGGGGCCAACGTCCTGACTTTC
TRBV7-9	many	TRBJ2-7	TRBD2	CASSSTRAGVYNDEQYF	TGTGCCAGCAGCTCCACCCGGGCGGGAGTCTATAACGACGAGCAGTACTTC
TRBV18	many	TRBJ2-7	.	CASSPSENYEQYF	TGTGCCAGCTCACCATCGGAGAACTACGAGCAGTACTTC
TRBV6-1	many	TRBJ1-4	TRBD1	CASSSSGTGTTNEKLFF	TGTGCCAGCAGTAGCTCCGGGACAGGGACGACTAATGAAAAACTGTTTTTT
TRBV12-3/TRBV12-4	many	TRBJ2-7	.	CASSFSRGAEQYF	TGTGCCAGCAGTTTTTCACGGGGGGCCGAGCAGTACTTC
TRBV2	many	TRBJ1-5	TRBD1	CASEDRVYNQPQHF	TGTGCCAGCGAAGACAGGGTGTACAATCAGCCCCAGCATTTT
TRBV10-3	many	TRBJ2-7	TRBD2	CATSWSSGSSHEQYF	TGTGCCACCTCTTGGTCGAGCGGGAGTTCCCACGAGCAGTACTTC
TRBV3-1	many	TRBJ1-4	.	CASSQSTGEKLFF	TGTGCCAGCAGCCAATCGACGGGTGAAAAACTGTTTTTT
TRBV19	many	TRBJ2-1	TRBD2	CASSPHGAGASHEQFF	TGTGCCAGTAGTCCCCACGGGGCGGGAGCATCACATGAGCAGTTCTTC
TRBV19	many	TRBJ2-7	TRBD1	CASSRTGAAVEQYF	TGTGCCAGTAGTAGGACAGGGGCGGCAGTCGAGCAGTACTTC
TRBV10-3	many	TRBJ2-1	TRBD2	CAISPHPSGSSYNEQFF	TGTGCCATCAGCCCCCACCCGAGCGGGAGCTCCTACAATGAGCAGTTCTTC